This T cell receptor beta chain was recovered during a study of T cell responses to AZD1222 COVID-19 vaccine. Study-wide findings and caveats: The study sampled repertoires only after the peak T cell response.

The V gene lost 6 bases and the J gene lost 12 bases, with 15 bases spanning the gap. This CDR3 contains 13 residues. Germline V gives CDR1 LNHDA, CDR2 SQIVND (reference sequence). Assay: immunoSEQ multiplex PCR; the TCRdb copy retains only in-frame clones and omits some. The sample includes 95,000 to 120,000 clones, around 84% seen only once; the top ten take about 3.5%. This clone has a single count. As yet, its antigen is unknown. The sample was peripheral blood, taken on day 0 of AZD1222 vaccination. J is TRBJ1-6 and V is TRBV19, with D possibly TRBD1 on 5 matching bases. The TCR sequence derives from an adult in good health. The chain's CDR3 is CASSPRDGRPLHF. The CDR3 DNA reads TGTGCCAGTAGCCCCCGGGACGGCAGACCCCTCCACTTT.